Listed here are 27 T cell receptor beta chains from one sample, sequenced in a study of response to subunit inactivated influenza vaccine. Via MiXCR, TCRdb re-called the RT-PCR reads, giving one row per CDR3 protein. The sample holds around 520,000 distinct CDR3 sequences, 25% seen once. Material: CD4+ T cells sorted from PBMCs, obtained 5 to 6 days after vaccination. These receptors all come from a man aged 45-65 years who received an inactivated influenza vaccine.

This chain uses TRBV7-3 with TRBJ2-2; maybe TRBD2 (6 bases). The germline V gene encodes CDR1 SGHTA and CDR2 FQGTGA. The CDR3 is 16 amino acids. Trimming cost V 5 bases and J 2 bases, with 15 bases left between them. CDR3 DNA sequence: TGTGCCAGCAGCAAGAACGGGGGTTTTAACACCGGGGAGCTGTTTTTT. Residues: CASSKNGGFNTGELFF.

The V gene is TRBV5-5, the J gene TRBJ2-1, with 11 bases that match TRBD1. The V and J ends lost 4 bases and 7 bases, in that order; junction bases with no gene match: 10. The CDR3 has 16 amino acids. CDR1 and CDR2 (germline): SGHKS, YYEKEE (reference sequence). The CDR3 DNA reads TGTGCCAGCAGCCTGGGACAGGGGGTCGGTGGGAATGAGCAGTTCTTC. It is translated as CASSLGQGVGGNEQFF. The full variable domain, completed using reference TRBV5-5 and TRBJ2-1, is DAGVTQSPTHLIKTRGQQVTLRCSPISGHKSVSWYQQVLGQGPQFIFQYYEKEERGRGNFPDRFSARQFPNYSSELNVNALLLGDSALYLCASSLGQGVGGNEQFFGPGTRLTVL.

In its sample, this clonotype was seen many times. The gene calls are TRBV12-3 or TRBV12-4 and TRBJ2-1; 10 bases line up with TRBD1. This CDR3 comprises 15 residues. The V gene end was trimmed by 6 bases and the J gene end by 9 bases; junction bases not matched to a gene: 11. CDR3 DNA sequence: TGTGCCAGCAGCAGACCCGGGACAGGGGTGGTTGAGCAGTTCTTC. Amino acid sequence: CASSRPGTGVVEQFF.

J is TRBJ1-2 and V is TRBV12-3 or TRBV12-4; 8 bases agree with TRBD1. V lost 6 bases, J lost 4 bases, and 7 bases stayed unmatched. This CDR3 is built from 14 residues. CDR3 nucleotide sequence: TGTGCCAGCAGGCTAACCACAGGGGGCTATGGCTACACCTTC. It is translated as CASRLTTGGYGYTF.

The chain combines TRBV10-3 with TRBJ1-2; TRBD1 might be the D (5 bases). Germline V gene sequence: CDR1 ENHRY, CDR2 SYGVKD. The ends were cut back, 6 bases at V and 4 bases at J, with 21 bases in the middle. The CDR3 extends over 16 amino acids. The CDR3, as DNA: TGTGCCATCAGCGGGGCGCTCCGAACGAGCAGCTATGGCTACACCTTC. Translation gives CAISGALRTSSYGYTF.

Written as DNA, the CDR3 is TGTGCCAGCAGTTACGAGCAGGGACTGATCATTTCAGATACGCAGTATTTT. Protein sequence: CASSYEQGLIISDTQYF. The V call is TRBV6-7, the J call TRBJ2-3, with TRBD2 as a possible D gene (6 bases). TRBV6-7 falls under the ORF class, with uncertain function. The CDR3 spans 17 residues. V dropped 2 bases and J dropped 4 bases, with 19 bases sitting between them.

Remarks on this clonotype: Sequence at one end of the junction differs from germline and may be a read error. V usage is TRBV19 and J usage is TRBJ2-5; D gene ambiguous. This CDR3 contains 14 residues. CDR1 is LNHDA, CDR2 SQIVND, per germline (reference sequence). CDR3 region: CASSVDHAQETQYF. In nucleotides, the CDR3 is TGTGCCAGTAGTGTAGACCATGCCCAAGAGACCCAGTACTTC.

The table lists this clonotype with many counts. The genes are TRBV5-1 and TRBJ1-1; the D gene is possibly TRBD1 (6 bases). Trimming left V 5 bases short and J 2 bases short, with 16 bases between. CDR1 and CDR2 (germline): SGHRS, YFSETQ. The CDR3 contains 15 residues. The CDR3 loop reads CASSQTGTSNTEAFF. The CDR3 region has the DNA TGCGCCAGCAGTCAAACCGGGACATCAAACACTGAAGCTTTCTTT.

This chain links TRBV20-1 with TRBJ2-5; 7 bases are shared with TRBD2. V gave up 5 bases and J gave up 0 bases; unmatched junction bases: 9. In germline, CDR1 is DFQATT, CDR2 SNEGSKA (reference sequence). The CDR3 is 15 residues long. In nucleotides, the CDR3 is TGCAGTGCTGGGGGGGATAGCGCAAACCAAGAGACCCAGTACTTC. It is translated as CSAGGDSANQETQYF.

The chain links TRBV24-1 to TRBJ2-4; TRBD1 matches 7 bases. There are 14 residues in the CDR3. The germline gives CDR1 KGHDR, CDR2 SFDVKD. V shed 5 bases and J 8 bases; nucleotides not matched to a gene: 8. CDR3 residues: CATSVYRGSDIQYF. The CDR3 DNA reads TGTGCCACCAGTGTTTACAGGGGCTCAGACATTCAGTACTTC.

This clonotype was observed a handful of times. The chain has TRBV12-3 or TRBV12-4 and TRBJ2-7, with D unresolved. The V gene lost 5 bases and the J gene lost 3 bases, with 14 bases spanning the gap. The CDR3 is made up of 14 amino acids. The CDR3, as DNA: TGTGCCAGCAGTCCACAGTTTCCCCTCTACGAGCAGTACTTC. Amino acid sequence: CASSPQFPLYEQYF.

This chain uses TRBV11-2 with TRBJ2-7; D ambiguous. V was shortened by 2 bases and J by 5 bases, with 10 bases between the two germline ends. The CDR3 covers 13 residues. From germline, CDR1 is SGHAT and CDR2 FQNNGV. The CDR3 here is CASSLIVVHEQYF. The CDR3 DNA is TGTGCCAGCAGCTTAATTGTAGTGCACGAGCAGTACTTC.

In this sample, this clonotype turned up a few times. The chain links TRBV18 to TRBJ2-1; 14 bases are a match to TRBD2. The germline CDR1 and CDR2 sequences are KGHSH and LQKENI. With 10 bases clipped from V and 7 bases from J, the junction kept 9 bases outside the gene matches. The CDR3 contains 15 residues. CDR3 loop: CAIRQGLAGVNEQFF. The CDR3 DNA is TGTGCCATCCGCCAGGGACTAGCGGGAGTAAATGAGCAGTTCTTC.

The chain uses TRBV21-1 and TRBJ2-2; the table calls TRBD1, which could not be checked here. TRBV21-1 is a recognized pseudogene. The length of the CDR3 is 14 residues. The CDR3, as DNA: TGTGCCACCCCCTTGACACCTCTCACCGGGGAGCTGTTTTTT. Protein sequence: CATPLTPLTGELFF.

This clonotype was counted only a few times. CDR3 loop: CASSTGNIQYF. CDR3 nucleotide sequence: TGTGCCAGCTCCACCGGAAACATTCAGTACTTC. V and J are TRBV9 and TRBJ2-4; D gene unclear. This CDR3 is built from 11 residues. CDR1 and CDR2 (germline): SGDLS, YYNGEE. V lost 7 bases to trimming and J lost 6 bases, with 8 bases between them.

This clonotype was counted only a few times. The genes are TRBV7-2 and TRBJ1-5; D gene unclear. The CDR3 extends over 15 amino acids. The V end was cut by 1 base, the J end by 4 bases, with 11 bases between. The V gene's germline CDR1 is SGHTA and CDR2 FQGNSA. The CDR3 sequence: CASSLVGRGNQPQHF. CDR3 coding DNA: TGTGCCAGCAGCTTAGTAGGACGGGGTAATCAGCCCCAGCATTTT.

This clonotype was observed a few times. The CDR3 loop reads CASSESPILPGNTIYF. Here the CDR3 DNA reads TGTGCCAGCAGCGAAAGTCCGATCTTGCCCGGAAACACCATATATTTT. The V and J genes are TRBV9 and TRBJ1-3; D gene ambiguous. Deletions cut 3 bases from V and 4 bases from J, with 17 bases between. Per germline, CDR1 SGDLS and CDR2 YYNGEE. This CDR3 is 16 amino acids long.

The chain links TRBV7-2 to TRBJ1-1, with D possibly being TRBD1 (5 bases). The germline CDR1 and CDR2 sequences are SGHTA and FQGNSA. V lost 1 base and J 0 bases, leaving 15 bases between the germline ends. The CDR3 extends over 17 amino acids. The CDR3 protein is CASSLGDRVFMNTEAFF. CDR3 nucleotide sequence: TGTGCCAGCAGCTTAGGCGACAGAGTTTTTATGAACACTGAAGCTTTCTTT.

V and J are TRBV4-3 and TRBJ1-4; D is unclear. With 1 base removed from V and 8 bases from J, the gap between germline ends came to 11 bases. Germline values: CDR1 LGHNA, CDR2 YSLEER. The CDR3 has 14 amino acids. The CDR3 here is CASSQAVEGEKLFF. The CDR3 DNA reads TGCGCCAGCAGCCAAGCAGTAGAAGGAGAAAAACTGTTTTTT.

This clonotype was seen more than once but under ten times. The CDR3 DNA follows: TGCAGTGCTAGACTCCCGGCTAACTACGAGCAGTACTTC. Translated, it gives CSARLPANYEQYF. This sequence joins TRBV20-1 and TRBJ2-7, with no clear D. CDR1 and CDR2 (germline): DFQATT, SNEGSKA (reference sequence). The CDR3 totals 13 residues. V was cut by 2 bases and J by 3 bases, with 11 bases left in between.

In this sample, this clonotype turned up a few times. The V gene is TRBV5-6, the J gene TRBJ2-7; 7 bases fit TRBD1. Germline assignment: CDR1 SGHDT and CDR2 YYEEEE. V lost 4 bases to trimming and J lost 4 bases; unmatched junction nucleotides: 5. CDR3 length equals 13 residues. The CDR3 reads CASSKDRIYEQYF. CDR3 coding DNA: TGTGCCAGCAGCAAGGACAGGATATACGAGCAGTACTTC.

This clonotype was seen a handful of times. The rearrangement joins TRBV29-1 to TRBJ2-1; possibly TRBD1 for D (5 bases). The CDR3 extends over 13 amino acids. V shed 3 bases and J shed 15 bases, with 21 bases lying between them. Germline CDR1 SQVTM, CDR2 ANQGSEA. CDR3 DNA: TGCAGCGTTGAGCTCCGTTTGGCGGACAAGAGGTTCTTC. Encoded protein: CSVELRLADKRFF.

The chain uses TRBV18 and TRBJ2-3, with 7 nucleotides matching TRBD1. V shed 4 bases, J shed 3 bases, and the junction held 7 bases outside the gene matches. Germline V gives CDR1 KGHSH, CDR2 LQKENI. The CDR3 extends over 15 amino acids. As DNA, the CDR3 is TGTGCCAGCTCACGGACCGGGACAGTAACAGATACGCAGTATTTT. Its protein is CASSRTGTVTDTQYF.

The genes are TRBV5-1 and TRBJ2-3, with 8 nucleotides matching TRBD2. The J segment lost 1 base and the V segment lost 0 bases, leaving 1 base of the junction unmatched. CDR3 length: 15 amino acids. Germline lookup yields CDR1 SGHRS and CDR2 YFSETQ. The CDR3 spells CASSLVSGGTDTQYF. CDR3 in DNA: TGCGCCAGCAGCTTGGTTAGCGGGGGCACAGATACGCAGTATTTT.

CDR3: CASRTGLAGYEQYF. DNA of the CDR3: TGTGCCAGCAGAACCGGACTAGCCGGATACGAGCAGTACTTC. The J gene is TRBJ2-7, the V gene TRBV6-1; TRBD2 agrees at 8 bases. Germline trimming cut 6 bases from V and 4 bases from J; bases unmatched to any gene: 8. This CDR3 has 14 residues. CDR1 is MNHNS and CDR2 is SASEGT in the germline V gene.

This clonotype was observed a few times. The chain couples TRBV20-1 to TRBJ1-1; D gene uncertain. The CDR3 runs 16 residues. The germline V gene has CDR1 DFQATT and CDR2 SNEGSKA (reference sequence). V lost 2 bases, J lost 1 base, and 17 bases lay in between. Here the CDR3 DNA reads TGCAGTGCTAGAACCGGGAGACTTTCGGGGAACACTGAAGCTTTCTTT. Protein product: CSARTGRLSGNTEAFF.

The rearrangement joins TRBV20-1 to TRBJ2-5; D is ambiguous. Trimming stripped 2 bases from V and 2 bases from J, with 3 bases between. The CDR3 consists of 11 residues. The germline V gene encodes CDR1 DFQATT and CDR2 SNEGSKA (reference sequence). The CDR3 sequence: CSARRQETQYF. CDR3 in DNA: TGCAGTGCTAGAAGGCAAGAGACCCAGTACTTC.